Sequencing of this TCR beta chain was carried out in a study of blood T cells in healthy people across ages. Next came a second PCR, run for about 7 to 12 cycles, which used a sample-barcoded 5' primer along with a J-beta primer mix. Every molecule of cDNA carried a tag from a template-switch adaptor with 12 random nucleotides. TCRdb analysed the 5' RACE reads with MiXCR anew, one entry per CDR3 protein. The sample includes approximately 770,000 distinct CDR3 sequences, about 62% of them seen just once. Study-wide results and limits: Per-million-T-cell TCR beta diversity fell roughly linearly with age.

The study recruited healthy Caucasian donors from Russia who were aged about 6 to 90. Per-sample yields of isolated PBMCs were at least 6 million. This clonotype was detected a few times. Its specificity is unknown. The CDR3 is 14 amino acids. Trimming left V 9 bases short and J 1 base short, with 15 bases between. CDR1 is MDHEN, CDR2 SYDVKM, per germline. The sample was blood. The source of this sequence is a man under 40 in good health. This chain uses TRBV28 with TRBJ2-5; D not resolved. The CDR3 sequence is CASTVGGTQETQYF. The DNA of the CDR3 is TGTGCCAGTACGGTGGGCGGTACCCAAGAGACCCAGTACTTC.